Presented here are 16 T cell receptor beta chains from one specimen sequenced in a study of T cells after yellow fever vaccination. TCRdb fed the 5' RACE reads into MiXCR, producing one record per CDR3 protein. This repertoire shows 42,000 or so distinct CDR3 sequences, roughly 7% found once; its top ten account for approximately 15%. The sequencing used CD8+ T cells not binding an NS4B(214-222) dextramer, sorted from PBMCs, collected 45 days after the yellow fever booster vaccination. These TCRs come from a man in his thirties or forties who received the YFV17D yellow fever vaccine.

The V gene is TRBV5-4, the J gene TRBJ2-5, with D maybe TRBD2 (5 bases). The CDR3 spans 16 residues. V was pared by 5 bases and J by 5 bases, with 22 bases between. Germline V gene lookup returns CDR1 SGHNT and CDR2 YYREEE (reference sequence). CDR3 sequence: CASRRRGLEEAETQYF. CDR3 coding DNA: TGTGCCAGCAGACGGAGAGGACTTGAGGAGGCGGAGACCCAGTACTTC.

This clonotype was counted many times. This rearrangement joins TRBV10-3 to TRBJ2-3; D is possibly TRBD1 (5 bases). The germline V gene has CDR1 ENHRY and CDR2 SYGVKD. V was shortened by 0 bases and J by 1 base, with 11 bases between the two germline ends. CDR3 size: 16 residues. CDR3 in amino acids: CAISESQGLGTDTQYF. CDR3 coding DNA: TGTGCCATCAGTGAGTCGCAGGGATTAGGCACAGATACGCAGTATTTT.

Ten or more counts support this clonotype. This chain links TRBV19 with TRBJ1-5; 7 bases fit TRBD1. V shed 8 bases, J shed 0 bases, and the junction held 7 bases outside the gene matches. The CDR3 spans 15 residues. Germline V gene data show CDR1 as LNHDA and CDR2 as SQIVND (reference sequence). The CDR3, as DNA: TGTGCCAGTTCGACAGGGTCCCATAGCAATCAGCCCCAGCATTTT. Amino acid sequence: CASSTGSHSNQPQHF.

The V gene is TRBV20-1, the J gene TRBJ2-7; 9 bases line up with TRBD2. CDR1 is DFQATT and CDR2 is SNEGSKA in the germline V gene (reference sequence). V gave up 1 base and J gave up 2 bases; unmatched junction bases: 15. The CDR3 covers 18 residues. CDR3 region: CSARGPPQASGTAYEQYF. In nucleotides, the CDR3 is TGCAGTGCTAGAGGCCCCCCTCAGGCTAGCGGGACGGCCTACGAGCAGTACTTC.

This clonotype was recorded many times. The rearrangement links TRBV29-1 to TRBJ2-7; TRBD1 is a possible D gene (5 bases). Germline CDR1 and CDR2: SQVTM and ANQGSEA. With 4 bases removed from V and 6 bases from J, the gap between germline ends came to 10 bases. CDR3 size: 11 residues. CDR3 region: CSVVSQGEQYF. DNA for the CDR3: TGCAGCGTTGTCTCCCAGGGCGAGCAGTACTTC.

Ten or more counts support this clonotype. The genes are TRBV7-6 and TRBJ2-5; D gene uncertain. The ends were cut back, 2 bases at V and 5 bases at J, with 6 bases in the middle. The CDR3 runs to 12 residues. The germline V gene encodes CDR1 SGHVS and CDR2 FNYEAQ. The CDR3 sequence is CASSLSSETQYF. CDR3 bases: TGTGCCAGCAGCTTAAGTTCCGAGACCCAGTACTTC.

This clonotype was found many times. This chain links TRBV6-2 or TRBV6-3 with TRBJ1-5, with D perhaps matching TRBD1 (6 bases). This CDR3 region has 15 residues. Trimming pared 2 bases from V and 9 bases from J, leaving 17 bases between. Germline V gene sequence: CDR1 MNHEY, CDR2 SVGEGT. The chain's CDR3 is CASSYVAGDLGPQHF. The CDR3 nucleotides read TGTGCCAGCAGTTACGTTGCAGGGGACCTAGGGCCCCAGCATTTT.

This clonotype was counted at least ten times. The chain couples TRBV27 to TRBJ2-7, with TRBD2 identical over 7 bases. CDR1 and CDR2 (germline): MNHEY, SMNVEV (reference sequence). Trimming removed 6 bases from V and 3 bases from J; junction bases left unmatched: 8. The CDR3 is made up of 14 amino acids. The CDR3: CASSLSGMGYEQYF. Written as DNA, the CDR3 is TGTGCCAGCAGCCTGAGCGGGATGGGCTACGAGCAGTACTTC.

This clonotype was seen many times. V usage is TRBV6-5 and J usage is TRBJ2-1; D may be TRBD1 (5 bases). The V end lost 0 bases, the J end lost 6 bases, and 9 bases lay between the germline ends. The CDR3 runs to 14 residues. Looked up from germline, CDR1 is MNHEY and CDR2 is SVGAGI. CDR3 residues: CASSYSGRGNEQFF. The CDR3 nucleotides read TGTGCCAGCAGTTACTCGGGTAGGGGCAATGAGCAGTTCTTC.

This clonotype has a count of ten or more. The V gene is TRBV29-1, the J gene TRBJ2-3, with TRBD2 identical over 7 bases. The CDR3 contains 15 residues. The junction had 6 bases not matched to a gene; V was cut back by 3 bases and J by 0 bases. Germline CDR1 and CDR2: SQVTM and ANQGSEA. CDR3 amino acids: CSVDWASGSTDTQYF. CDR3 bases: TGCAGCGTTGACTGGGCTAGCGGTAGCACAGATACGCAGTATTTT.

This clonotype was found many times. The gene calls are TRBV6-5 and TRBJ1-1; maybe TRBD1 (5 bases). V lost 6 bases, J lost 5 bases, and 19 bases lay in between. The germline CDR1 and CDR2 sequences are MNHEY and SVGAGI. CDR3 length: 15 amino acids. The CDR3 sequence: CASSLSIRGGTEAFF. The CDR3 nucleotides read TGTGCCAGCAGCCTCTCGATCCGTGGGGGGACTGAAGCTTTCTTT.

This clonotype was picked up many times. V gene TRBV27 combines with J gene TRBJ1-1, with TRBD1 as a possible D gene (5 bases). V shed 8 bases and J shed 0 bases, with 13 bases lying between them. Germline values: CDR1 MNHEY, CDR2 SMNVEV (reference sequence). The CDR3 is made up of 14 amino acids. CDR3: CASSIGALNTEAFF. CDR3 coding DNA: TGTGCCAGCTCCATCGGGGCCTTGAACACTGAAGCTTTCTTT.

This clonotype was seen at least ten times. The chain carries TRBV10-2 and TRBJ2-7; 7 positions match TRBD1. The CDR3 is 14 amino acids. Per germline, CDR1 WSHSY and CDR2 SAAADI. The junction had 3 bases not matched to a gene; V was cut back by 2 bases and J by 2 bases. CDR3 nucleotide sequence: TGCGCCAGCAGTGAGGAAGGGGGCCCCTACGAGCAGTACTTC. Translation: CASSEEGGPYEQYF.

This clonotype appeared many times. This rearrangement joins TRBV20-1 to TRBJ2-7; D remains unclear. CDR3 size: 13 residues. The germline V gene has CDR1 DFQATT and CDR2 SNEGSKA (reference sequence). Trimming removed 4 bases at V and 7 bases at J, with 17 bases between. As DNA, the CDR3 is TGCAGTGCTATACTCGACACCTTATGGGAGCAGTACTTC. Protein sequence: CSAILDTLWEQYF.

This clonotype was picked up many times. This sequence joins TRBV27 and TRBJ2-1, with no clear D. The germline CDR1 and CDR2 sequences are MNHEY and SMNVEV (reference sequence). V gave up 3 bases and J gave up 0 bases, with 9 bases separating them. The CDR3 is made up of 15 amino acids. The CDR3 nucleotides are TGTGCCAGCAGTTTGTACAGAAGCTCCTACAATGAGCAGTTCTTC. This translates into CASSLYRSSYNEQFF.

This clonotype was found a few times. Written as DNA, the CDR3 is TGCAGCGTTGAAGGCCCGGGCTCCACTGAAGCTTTCTTT. It yields the protein CSVEGPGSTEAFF. The chain carries TRBV29-1 and TRBJ1-1; D not resolved. This CDR3 has 13 amino acids. The germline V and J ends were trimmed by 1 base and 4 bases, with 10 bases remaining between them. Germline V gene lookup returns CDR1 SQVTM and CDR2 ANQGSEA.